Below are 8 T cell receptor beta chains sequenced from a single sample in a study of cytomegalovirus exposure and HLA in healthy donors. Researchers ran the PCR with 60 Vbeta and 13 Jbeta primers. TCRdb keeps only in-frame clones here, not all; method: immunoSEQ multiplex PCR. The sample totals under 200,000 clones. Sequencing was performed on PBMCs. Receptors were obtained from a man aged 25-45 years in good health and CMV-seronegative.

This chain connects TRBV11-2 to TRBJ2-7; no firm D call. Trimming pared 5 bases from V and 3 bases from J, leaving 8 bases between. CDR3 length equals 12 residues. Germline V CDR1 and CDR2: SGHAT, FQNNGV. The CDR3 region has the DNA TGTGCCAGCAGCCGGGTTGTCTACGAGCAGTACTTC. Translating it yields CASSRVVYEQYF.

The rearrangement joins TRBV11-3 to TRBJ1-1; possibly TRBD1 for D (6 bases). With 4 bases removed from V and 10 bases from J, the gap between germline ends came to 13 bases. Germline-derived CDR1 and CDR2 are SGHNT and YENEEA. CDR3 length: 12 amino acids. The CDR3 loop is CASSSGEGGAFF. CDR3 bases: TGTGCCAGCAGCTCCGGGGAGGGGGGAGCTTTCTTT.

This sequence joins TRBV27 and TRBJ2-7; a possible D gene is TRBD1 (6 bases). V lost 5 bases to trimming and J lost 2 bases, with 16 bases between them. The germline CDR1 and CDR2 sequences are MNHEY and SMNVEV (reference sequence). The CDR3 consists of 15 residues. CDR3 in DNA: TGTGCCAGCAGTCCCCGGGGTGGACAGACCTACGAGCAGTACTTC. Translated: CASSPRGGQTYEQYF.

The rearrangement uses TRBV19 and TRBJ1-1; D remains ambiguous. V was cut by 3 bases and J by 6 bases, with 11 bases left in between. Germline V gene data show CDR1 as LNHDA and CDR2 as SQIVND (reference sequence). The CDR3 totals 13 residues. The CDR3 loop reads CASSIRFSPEAFF. CDR3 nucleotides: TGTGCCAGTAGTATCAGGTTTTCTCCTGAAGCTTTCTTT.

V and J are TRBV5-1 and TRBJ2-3, with 8 bases fitting TRBD2. V was pared by 1 base and J by 2 bases, with 6 bases of the junction left unmatched. In germline, CDR1 is SGHRS, CDR2 YFSETQ. The CDR3 runs to 16 residues. The CDR3 bases are TGCGCCAGCAGCTTGAGCGGGAGTACCGACACAGATACGCAGTATTTT. It encodes CASSLSGSTDTDTQYF.

As concerns this clone: Other DNA variants within this sample encode the same CDR3. Written as DNA, the CDR3 is TGCAGCGGCGAAAGGGGGACGGGCACAGATACGCAGTATTTT. Its translation is CSGERGTGTDTQYF. The chain links TRBV29-1 to TRBJ2-3, with a weak D call TRBD1 (6 bases). Trimming cost V 7 bases and J 1 base, with 15 bases left between them. The CDR3 is 14 amino acids. The germline V gene has CDR1 SQVTM and CDR2 ANQGSEA.

J is TRBJ2-5 and V is TRBV5-4, with a tentative D call TRBD1 (6 bases). V was shortened by 4 bases and J by 0 bases, with 16 bases between the two germline ends. The germline V gene has CDR1 SGHNT and CDR2 YYREEE (reference sequence). This CDR3 is 16 amino acids long. The chain's CDR3 is CASSPSRGSYQETQYF. The CDR3 region has the DNA TGTGCCAGCAGCCCCAGCAGGGGATCGTACCAAGAGACCCAGTACTTC.

The V gene is TRBV6-4, the J gene TRBJ2-1, with a possible D match to TRBD2 (5 bases). Germline values: CDR1 MRHNA, CDR2 SNTAGT. There are 16 residues in the CDR3. V lost 2 bases to trimming and J lost 10 bases, with 21 bases between them. CDR3: CASSDGSSRYFGEQFF. CDR3 DNA sequence: TGTGCCAGCAGTGACGGGTCTAGCCGTTACTTCGGGGAGCAGTTCTTC.